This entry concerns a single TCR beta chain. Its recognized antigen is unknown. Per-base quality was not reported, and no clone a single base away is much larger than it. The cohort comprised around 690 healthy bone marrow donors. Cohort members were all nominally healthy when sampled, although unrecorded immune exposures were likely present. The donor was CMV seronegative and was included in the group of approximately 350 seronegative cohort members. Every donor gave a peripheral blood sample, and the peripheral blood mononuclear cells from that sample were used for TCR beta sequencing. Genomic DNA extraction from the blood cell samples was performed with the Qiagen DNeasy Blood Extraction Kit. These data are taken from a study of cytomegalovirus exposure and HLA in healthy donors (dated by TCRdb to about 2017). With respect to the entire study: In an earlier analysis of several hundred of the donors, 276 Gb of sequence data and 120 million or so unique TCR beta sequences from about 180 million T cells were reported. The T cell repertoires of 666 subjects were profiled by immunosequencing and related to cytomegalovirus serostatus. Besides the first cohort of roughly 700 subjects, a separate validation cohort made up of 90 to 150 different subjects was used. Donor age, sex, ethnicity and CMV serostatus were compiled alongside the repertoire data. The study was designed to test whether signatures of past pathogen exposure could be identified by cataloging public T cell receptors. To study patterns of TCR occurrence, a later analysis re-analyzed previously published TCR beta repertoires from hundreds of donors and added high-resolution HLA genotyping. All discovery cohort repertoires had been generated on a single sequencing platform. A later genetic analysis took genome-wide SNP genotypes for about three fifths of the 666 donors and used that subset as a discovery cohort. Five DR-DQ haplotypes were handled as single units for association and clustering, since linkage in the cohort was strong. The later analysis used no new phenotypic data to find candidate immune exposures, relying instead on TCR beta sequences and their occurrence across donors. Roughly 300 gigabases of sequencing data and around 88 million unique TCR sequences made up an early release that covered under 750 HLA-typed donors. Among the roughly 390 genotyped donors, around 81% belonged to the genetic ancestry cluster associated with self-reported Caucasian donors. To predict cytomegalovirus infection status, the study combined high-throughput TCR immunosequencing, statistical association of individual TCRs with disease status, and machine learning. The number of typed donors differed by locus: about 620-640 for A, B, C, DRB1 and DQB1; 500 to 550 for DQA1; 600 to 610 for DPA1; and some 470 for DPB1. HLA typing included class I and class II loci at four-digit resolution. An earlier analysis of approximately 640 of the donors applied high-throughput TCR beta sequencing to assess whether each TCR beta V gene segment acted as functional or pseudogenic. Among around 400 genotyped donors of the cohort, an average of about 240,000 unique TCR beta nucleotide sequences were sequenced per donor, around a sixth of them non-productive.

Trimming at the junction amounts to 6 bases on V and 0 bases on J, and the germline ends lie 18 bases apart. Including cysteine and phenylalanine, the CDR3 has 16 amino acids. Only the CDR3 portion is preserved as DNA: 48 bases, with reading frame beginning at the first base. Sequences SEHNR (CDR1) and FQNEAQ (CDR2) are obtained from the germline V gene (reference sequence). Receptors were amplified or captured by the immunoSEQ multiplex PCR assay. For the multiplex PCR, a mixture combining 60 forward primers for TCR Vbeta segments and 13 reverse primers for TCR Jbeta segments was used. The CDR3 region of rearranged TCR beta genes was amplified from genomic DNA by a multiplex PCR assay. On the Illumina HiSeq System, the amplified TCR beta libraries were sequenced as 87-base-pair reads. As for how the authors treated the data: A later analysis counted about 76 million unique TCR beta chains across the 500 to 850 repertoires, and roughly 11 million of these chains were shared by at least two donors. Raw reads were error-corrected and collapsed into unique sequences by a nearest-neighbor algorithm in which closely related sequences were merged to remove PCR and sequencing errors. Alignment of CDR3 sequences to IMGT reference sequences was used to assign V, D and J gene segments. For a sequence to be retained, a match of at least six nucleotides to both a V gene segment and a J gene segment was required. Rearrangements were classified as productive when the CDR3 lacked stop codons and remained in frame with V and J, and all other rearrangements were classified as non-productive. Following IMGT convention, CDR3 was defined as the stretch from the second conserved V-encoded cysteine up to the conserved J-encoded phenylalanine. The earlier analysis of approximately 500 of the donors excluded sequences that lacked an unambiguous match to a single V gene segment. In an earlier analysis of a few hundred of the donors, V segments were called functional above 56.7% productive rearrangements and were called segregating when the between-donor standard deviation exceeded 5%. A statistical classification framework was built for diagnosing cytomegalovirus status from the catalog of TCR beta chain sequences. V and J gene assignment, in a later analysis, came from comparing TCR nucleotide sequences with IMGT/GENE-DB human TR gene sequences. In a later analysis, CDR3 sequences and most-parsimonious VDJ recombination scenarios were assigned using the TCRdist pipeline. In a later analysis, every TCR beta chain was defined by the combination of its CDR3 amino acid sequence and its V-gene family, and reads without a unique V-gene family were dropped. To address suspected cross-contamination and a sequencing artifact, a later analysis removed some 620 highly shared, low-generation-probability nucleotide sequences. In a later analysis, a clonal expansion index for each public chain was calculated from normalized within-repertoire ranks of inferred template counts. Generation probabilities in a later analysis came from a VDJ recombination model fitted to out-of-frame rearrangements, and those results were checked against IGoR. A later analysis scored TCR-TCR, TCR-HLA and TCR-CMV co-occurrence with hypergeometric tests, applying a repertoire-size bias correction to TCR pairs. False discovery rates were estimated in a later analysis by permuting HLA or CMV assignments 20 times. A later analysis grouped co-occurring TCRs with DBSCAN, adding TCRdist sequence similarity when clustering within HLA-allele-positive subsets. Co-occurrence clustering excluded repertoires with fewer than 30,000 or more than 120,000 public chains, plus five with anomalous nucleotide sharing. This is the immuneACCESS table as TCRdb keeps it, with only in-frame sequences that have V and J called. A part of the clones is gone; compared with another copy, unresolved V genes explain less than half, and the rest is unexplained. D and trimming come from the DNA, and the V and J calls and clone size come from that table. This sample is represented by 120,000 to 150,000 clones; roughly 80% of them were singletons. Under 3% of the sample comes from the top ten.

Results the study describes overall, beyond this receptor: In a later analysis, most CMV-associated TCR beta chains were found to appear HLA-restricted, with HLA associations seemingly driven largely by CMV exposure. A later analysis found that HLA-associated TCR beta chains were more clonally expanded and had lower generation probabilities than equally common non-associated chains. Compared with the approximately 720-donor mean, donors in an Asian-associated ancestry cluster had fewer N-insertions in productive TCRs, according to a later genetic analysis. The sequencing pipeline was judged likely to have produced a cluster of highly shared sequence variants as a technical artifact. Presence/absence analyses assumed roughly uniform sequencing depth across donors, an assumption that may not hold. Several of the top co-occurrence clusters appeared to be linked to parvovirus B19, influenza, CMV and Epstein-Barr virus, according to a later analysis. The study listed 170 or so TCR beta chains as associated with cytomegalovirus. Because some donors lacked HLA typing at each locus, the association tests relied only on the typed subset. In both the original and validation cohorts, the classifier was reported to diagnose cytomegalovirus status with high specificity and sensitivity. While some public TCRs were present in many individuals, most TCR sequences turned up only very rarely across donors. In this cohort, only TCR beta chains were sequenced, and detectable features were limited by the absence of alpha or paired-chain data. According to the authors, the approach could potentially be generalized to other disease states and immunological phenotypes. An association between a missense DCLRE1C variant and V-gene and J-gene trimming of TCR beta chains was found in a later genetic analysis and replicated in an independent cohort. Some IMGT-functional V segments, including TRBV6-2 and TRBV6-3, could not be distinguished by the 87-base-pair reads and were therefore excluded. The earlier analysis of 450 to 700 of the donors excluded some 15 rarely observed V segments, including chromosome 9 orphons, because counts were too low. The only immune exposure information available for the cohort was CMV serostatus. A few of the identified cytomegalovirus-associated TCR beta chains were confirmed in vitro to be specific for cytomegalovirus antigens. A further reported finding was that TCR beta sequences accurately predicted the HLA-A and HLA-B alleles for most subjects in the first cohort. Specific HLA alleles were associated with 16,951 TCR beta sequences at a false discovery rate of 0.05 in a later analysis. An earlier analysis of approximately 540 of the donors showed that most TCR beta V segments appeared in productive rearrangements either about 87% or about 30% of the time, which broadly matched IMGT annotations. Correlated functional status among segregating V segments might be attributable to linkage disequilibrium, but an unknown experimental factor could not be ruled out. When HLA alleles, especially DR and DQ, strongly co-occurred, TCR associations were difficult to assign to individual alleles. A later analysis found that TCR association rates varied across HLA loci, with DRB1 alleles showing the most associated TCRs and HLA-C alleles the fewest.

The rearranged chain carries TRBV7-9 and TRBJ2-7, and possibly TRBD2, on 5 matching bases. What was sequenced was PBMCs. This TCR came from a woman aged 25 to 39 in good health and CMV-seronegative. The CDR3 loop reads CASSPGGRGVSYEQYF. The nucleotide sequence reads TGTGCCAGCAGTCCTGGCGGACGGGGAGTCTCCTACGAGCAGTACTTC.